The TCR beta chain under discussion was sequenced for a study of vaccination effects on CD4 cells after COVID-19 (dated by TCRdb to the early 2020s). About the full investigation: Participants received two doses of either the BNT162b2 or the mRNA-1273 mRNA SARS-CoV-2 vaccine. In both COVID-19 convalescent patients and infection-naive vaccine recipients, the study compared SARS-CoV-2 spike-specific CD4+ TCR repertoires from before mRNA vaccination with those from after it. A total of ten to eleven COVID-19 convalescent patients and a handful of SARS-CoV-2-naive healthy vaccine recipients were included in the full study. The Oncomine TCR Beta short-read assay on an Illumina iSeq 100 was used to sequence cultures from other donors in the study. What the work shows at the level of the full study, not this receptor alone: Clones induced by infection and clones induced by vaccination both contracted markedly at late timepoints after vaccination, which fits with T cell responses waning over time. Among healthy vaccine recipients, nearly all vaccine-induced clones were SARS-CoV-2 mono-reactive, and only 1 of 255 was cross-reactive with common cold coronaviruses. The study was limited by a small number of convalescent patients and lacked early post-infection timepoints.

In regard to this clone: No cognate antigen has been identified for it. Within one base of it there is no much larger clone, and no base qualities were kept.

The CDR3 contains 15 residues, cysteine and phenylalanine counted. Only the CDR3 portion is preserved as DNA: 45 bases, with reading frame beginning at the first base. Trimming at the junction amounts to 1 base on V and 6 bases on J, and the germline ends lie 13 bases apart. Looking up the germline V gene yields CDR1 KGHDR and CDR2 SFDVKD. The ViraFEST assay stimulated PBMC with viral peptide pools and then used TCR sequencing to identify antigen-specific CD4+ T cell clonotypes by expansion. After about 9 days of culture, CD4+ T cells were isolated with the EasySep CD4+ T cell isolation kit. Healthy vaccine recipients had no prior SARS-CoV-2 infection, confirmed by negative nucleocapsid antibodies before and after vaccination. A few million PBMC per well were cultured with 9 to 10 ug/ml peptides in IMDM containing 5% human AB serum, approximately 10 IU/ml IL-2 and gentamicin. Half of the culture medium was replaced with fresh IL-2-containing medium on days 3 and 7. Unless noted otherwise, every peptide stimulation condition was grown in triplicate wells. Using Ficoll-Paque Plus gradient centrifugation, PBMC were separated from whole blood and then either used fresh or cryopreserved at -140C. The overlapping peptide pools covered the spike proteins of SARS-CoV-2 and of the common cold coronaviruses HCoV-NL63, HCoV-OC43 and HCoV-229E. The QIAamp micro DNA kit was used to extract genomic DNA from the cultured CD4+ T cells.

Libraries were prepared through the immunoSEQ multiplex PCR assay. TCR beta CDR3 sequencing was performed on DNA from the cultured, isolated CD4+ T cells. The authors' pipeline ran thus. Non-productive TCR sequences were removed and reads were trimmed to the CDR3 region, keeping CDR3s of at least 7 amino acids. Antigen-specific clonotypes were identified using the MANAFEST web app by comparison of expansion in peptide wells against reference cultures. To count as positive, a clone had to show expansion at FDR<0.05 compared with the reference and with all other wells, an odds ratio above 5, and a frequency above 0.1% in two replicate wells. Cross-reactive clonotypes were defined as significantly expanded in SARS-CoV-2 spike wells and in at least one common cold coronavirus spike condition. CDR3 similarity was assessed by Levenshtein distance with the stringdist R package, and unrooted trees were built with ape in R 3.6.1. Imported from immuneACCESS, the table was reduced by TCRdb to in-frame sequences with V and J called. These copies leave out some clones; in studies compared against another copy, an unresolved V gene accounts for under half, and the cause of the remainder is not known. From that table come the V and J calls and clone size; the DNA was used to work out D and trimming. The sample yields 70,000 to 95,000 clones; about 70% were counted once. The ten most abundant clones make up under 2% of the sample.

In this chain, TRBV24-1 is recombined with TRBJ2-3, with a weak D call of TRBD1 (5 bases match). The sequence was obtained from a human donor who received a COVID-19 vaccine. The sample was CD4+ T cells from PBMCs cultured with HCoV-229E spike peptides, taken before COVID-19 vaccination. Interpreted using the paper, the cell subset or site label stands for: HCoV-229E spike overlapping peptide pool stimulation. The CDR3 sequence is CATSDFETVADTQYF. The nucleotide sequence is given as TGTGCCACCAGTGATTTTGAGACAGTTGCCGATACGCAGTATTTT.